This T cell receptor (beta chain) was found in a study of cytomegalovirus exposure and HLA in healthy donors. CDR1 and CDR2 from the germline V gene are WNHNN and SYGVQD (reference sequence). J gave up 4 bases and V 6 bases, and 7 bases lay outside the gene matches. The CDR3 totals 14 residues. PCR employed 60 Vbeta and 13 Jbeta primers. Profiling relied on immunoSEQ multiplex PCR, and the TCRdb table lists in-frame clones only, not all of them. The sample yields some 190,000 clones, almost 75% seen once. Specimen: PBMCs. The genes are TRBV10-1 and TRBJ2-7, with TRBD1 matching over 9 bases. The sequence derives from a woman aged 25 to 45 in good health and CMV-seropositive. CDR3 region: CASRLDRGKYEQYF. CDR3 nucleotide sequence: TGCGCCAGCAGACTGGACAGGGGCAAGTACGAGCAGTACTTC.